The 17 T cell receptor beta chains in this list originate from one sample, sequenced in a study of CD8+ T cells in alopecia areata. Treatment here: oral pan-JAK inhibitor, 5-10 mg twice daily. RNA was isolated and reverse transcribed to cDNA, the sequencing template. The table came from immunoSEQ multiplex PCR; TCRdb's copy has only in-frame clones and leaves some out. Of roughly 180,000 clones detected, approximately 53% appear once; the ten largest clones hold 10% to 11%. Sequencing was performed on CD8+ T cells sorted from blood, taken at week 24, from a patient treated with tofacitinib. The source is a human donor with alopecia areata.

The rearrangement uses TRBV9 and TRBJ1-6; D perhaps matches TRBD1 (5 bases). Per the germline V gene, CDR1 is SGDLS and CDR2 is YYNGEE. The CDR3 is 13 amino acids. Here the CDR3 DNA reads TGTGCGTCGAGGGGTGACGTTGAGGCAGCCCTCCACTTT. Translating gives CASRGDVEAALHF. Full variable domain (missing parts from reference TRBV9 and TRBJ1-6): DSGVTQTPKHLITATGQRVTLRCSPRSGDLSVYWYQQSLDQGLQFLIQYYNGEERAKGNILERFSAQQFPDLHSELNLSSLELGDSALYFCASRGDVEAALHFGNGTRLTVT.

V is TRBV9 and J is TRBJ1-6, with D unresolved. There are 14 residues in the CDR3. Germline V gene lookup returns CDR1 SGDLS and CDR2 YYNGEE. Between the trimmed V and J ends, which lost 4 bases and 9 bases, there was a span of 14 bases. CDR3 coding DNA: TGTGCCAGCAGCCCAATGGGTGGAGGTTCACCCCTCCACTTT. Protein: CASSPMGGGSPLHF.

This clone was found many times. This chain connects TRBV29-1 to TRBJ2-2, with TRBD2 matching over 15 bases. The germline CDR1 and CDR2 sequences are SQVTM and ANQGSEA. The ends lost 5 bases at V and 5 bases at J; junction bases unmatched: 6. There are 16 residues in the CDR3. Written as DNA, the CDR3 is TGCAGCGTTTCCGGGACTAGCGGGGGGCTTACCGGGGAGCTGTTTTTT. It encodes CSVSGTSGGLTGELFF.

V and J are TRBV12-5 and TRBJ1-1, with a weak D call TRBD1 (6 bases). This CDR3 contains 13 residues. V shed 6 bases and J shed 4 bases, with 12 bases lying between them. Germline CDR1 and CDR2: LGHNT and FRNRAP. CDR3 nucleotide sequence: TGTGCTAGTGGGCCCACAGGGACCACTGAAGCTTTCTTT. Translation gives CASGPTGTTEAFF.

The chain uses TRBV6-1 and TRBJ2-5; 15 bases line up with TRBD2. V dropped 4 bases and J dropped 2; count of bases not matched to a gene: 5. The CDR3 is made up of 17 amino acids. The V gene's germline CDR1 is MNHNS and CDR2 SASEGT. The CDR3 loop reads CASSVRTSGGGQETQYF. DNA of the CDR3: TGTGCCAGCAGTGTTAGGACTAGCGGGGGGGGGCAAGAGACCCAGTACTTC.

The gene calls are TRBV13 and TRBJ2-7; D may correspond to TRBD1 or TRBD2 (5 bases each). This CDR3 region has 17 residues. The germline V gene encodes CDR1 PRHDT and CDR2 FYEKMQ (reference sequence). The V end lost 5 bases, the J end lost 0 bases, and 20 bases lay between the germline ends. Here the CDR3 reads CASSPGPQTSLSYEQYF. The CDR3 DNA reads TGTGCCAGCAGCCCGGGACCCCAGACAAGCCTCTCCTACGAGCAGTACTTC.

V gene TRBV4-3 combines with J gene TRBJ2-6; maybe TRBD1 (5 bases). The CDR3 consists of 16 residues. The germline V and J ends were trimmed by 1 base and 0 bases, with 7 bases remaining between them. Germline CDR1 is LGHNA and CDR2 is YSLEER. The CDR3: CASSQVQGSGANVLTF. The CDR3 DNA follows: TGCGCCAGCAGCCAAGTGCAGGGCTCTGGGGCCAACGTCCTGACTTTC.

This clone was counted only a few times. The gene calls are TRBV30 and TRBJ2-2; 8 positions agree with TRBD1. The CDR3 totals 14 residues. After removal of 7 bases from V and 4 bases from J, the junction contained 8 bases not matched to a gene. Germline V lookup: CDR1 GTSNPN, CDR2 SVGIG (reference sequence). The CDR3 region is CAFGTGVVTGELFF. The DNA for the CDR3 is TGTGCCTTTGGGACAGGCGTCGTCACCGGGGAGCTGTTTTTT.

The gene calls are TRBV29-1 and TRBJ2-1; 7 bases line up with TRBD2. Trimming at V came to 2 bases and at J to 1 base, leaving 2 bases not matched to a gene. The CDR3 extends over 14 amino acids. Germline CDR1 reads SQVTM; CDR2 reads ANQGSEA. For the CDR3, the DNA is TGCAGCGTTGAACAGCGGGAATCCTACAATGAGCAGTTCTTC. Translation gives CSVEQRESYNEQFF.

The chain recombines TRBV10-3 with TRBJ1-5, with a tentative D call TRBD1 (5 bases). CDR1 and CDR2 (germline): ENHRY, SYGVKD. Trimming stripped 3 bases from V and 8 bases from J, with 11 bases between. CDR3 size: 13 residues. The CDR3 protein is CAISDTGLEPQHF. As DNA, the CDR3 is TGTGCCATCAGTGATACAGGTCTGGAGCCCCAGCATTTT.

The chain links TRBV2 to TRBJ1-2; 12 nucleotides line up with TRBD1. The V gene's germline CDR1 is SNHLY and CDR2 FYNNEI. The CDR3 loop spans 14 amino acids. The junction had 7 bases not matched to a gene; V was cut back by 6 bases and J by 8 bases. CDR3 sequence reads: CASREGQGAVGYTF. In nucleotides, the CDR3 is TGTGCCAGCAGGGAGGGACAGGGGGCTGTGGGCTACACCTTC. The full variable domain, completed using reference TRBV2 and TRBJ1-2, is EPEVTQTPSHQVTQMGQEVILRCVPISNHLYFYWYRQILGQKVEFLVSFYNNEISEKSEIFDDQFSVERPDGSNFTLKIRSTKLEDSAMYFCASREGQGAVGYTFGSGTRLTVV.

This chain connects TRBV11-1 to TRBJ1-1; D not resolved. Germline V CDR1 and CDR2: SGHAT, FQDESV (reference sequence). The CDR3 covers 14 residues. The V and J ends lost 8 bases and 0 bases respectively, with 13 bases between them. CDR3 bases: TGTGCCAGCCGCAATGCGGTACTGAACACTGAAGCTTTCTTT. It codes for CASRNAVLNTEAFF.

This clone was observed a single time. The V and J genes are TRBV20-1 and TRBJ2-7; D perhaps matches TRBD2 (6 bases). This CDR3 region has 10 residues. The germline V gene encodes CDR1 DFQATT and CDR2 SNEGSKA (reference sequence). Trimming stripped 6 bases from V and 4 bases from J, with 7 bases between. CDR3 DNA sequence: TGCAGTGCGGGGACTTACGAGCAGTACTTC. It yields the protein CSAGTYEQYF.

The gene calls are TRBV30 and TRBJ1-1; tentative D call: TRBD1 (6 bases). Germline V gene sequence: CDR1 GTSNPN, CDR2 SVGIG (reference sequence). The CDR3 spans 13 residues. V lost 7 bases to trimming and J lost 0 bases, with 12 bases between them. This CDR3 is CAFRGGMNTEAFF. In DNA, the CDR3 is TGTGCCTTCAGGGGTGGGATGAACACTGAAGCTTTCTTT.

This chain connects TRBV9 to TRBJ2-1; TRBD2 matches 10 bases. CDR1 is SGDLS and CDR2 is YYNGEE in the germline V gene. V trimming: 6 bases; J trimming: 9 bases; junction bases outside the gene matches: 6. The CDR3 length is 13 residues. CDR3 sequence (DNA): TGTGCCAGCACAAGCGGGGGGGCCGTTGAGCAGTTCTTC. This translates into CASTSGGAVEQFF.

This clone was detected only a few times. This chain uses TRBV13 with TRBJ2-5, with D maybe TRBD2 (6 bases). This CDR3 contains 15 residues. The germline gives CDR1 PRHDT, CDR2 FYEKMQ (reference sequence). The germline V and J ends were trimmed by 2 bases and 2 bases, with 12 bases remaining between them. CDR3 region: CASSLSLGTQETQYF. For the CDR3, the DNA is TGTGCCAGCAGCTTATCTCTGGGGACTCAAGAGACCCAGTACTTC.

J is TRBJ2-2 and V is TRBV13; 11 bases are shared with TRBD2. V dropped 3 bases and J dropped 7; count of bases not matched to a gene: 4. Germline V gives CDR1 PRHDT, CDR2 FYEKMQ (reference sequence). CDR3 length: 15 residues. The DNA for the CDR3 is TGTGCCAGCAGCTTCCCGACTAGCGGGAACGGGGAGCTGTTTTTT. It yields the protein CASSFPTSGNGELFF.